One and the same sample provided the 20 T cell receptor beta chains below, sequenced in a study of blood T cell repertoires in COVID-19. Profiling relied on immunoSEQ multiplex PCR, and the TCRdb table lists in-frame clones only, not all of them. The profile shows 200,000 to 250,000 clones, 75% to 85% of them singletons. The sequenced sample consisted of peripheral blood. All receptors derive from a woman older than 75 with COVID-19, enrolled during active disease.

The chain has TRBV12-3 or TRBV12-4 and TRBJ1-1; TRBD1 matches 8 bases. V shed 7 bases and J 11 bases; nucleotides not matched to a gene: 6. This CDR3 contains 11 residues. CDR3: CASTYRGSAFF. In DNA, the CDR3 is TGTGCCAGCACTTACAGGGGGAGCGCTTTCTTT.

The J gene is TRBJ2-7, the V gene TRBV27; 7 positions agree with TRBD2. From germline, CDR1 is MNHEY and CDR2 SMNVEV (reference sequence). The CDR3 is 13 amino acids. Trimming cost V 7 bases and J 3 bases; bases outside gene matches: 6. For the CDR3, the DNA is TGTGCCAGCACCCGTGGGGGGGGCTACGAGCAGTACTTC. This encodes CASTRGGGYEQYF.

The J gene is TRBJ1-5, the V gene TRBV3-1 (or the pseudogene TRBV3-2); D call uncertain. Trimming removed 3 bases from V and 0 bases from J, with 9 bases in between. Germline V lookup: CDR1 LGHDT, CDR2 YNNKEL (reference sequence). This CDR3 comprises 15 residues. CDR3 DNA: TGTGCCAGCAGCCAGGGGAGATATAGCAATCAGCCCCAGCATTTT. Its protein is CASSQGRYSNQPQHF.

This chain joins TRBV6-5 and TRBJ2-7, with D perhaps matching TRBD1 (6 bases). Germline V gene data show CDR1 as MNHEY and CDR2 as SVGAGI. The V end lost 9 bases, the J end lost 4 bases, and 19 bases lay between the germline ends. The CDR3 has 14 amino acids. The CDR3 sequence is CASKSGASKYEQYF. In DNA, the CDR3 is TGTGCCAGTAAATCAGGGGCGTCGAAATACGAGCAGTACTTC.

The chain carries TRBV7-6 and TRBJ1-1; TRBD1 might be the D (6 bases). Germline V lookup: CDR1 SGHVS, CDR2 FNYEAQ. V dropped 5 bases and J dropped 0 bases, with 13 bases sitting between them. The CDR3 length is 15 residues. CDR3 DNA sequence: TGTGCCAGCAGCCCAATACAGGGATTGAACACTGAAGCTTTCTTT. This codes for CASSPIQGLNTEAFF.

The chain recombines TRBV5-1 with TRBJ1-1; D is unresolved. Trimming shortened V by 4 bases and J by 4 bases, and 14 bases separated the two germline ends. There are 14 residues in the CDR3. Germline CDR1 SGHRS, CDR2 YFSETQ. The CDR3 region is CASSAAGGGTEAFF. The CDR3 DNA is TGCGCCAGCAGCGCGGCTGGAGGAGGCACTGAAGCTTTCTTT.

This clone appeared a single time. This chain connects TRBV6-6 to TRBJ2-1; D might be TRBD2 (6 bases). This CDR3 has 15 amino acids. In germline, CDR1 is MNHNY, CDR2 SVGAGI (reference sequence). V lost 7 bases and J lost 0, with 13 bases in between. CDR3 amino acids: CASMAGSPSYNEQFF. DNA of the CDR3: TGTGCCAGCATGGCGGGATCCCCCTCCTACAATGAGCAGTTCTTC.

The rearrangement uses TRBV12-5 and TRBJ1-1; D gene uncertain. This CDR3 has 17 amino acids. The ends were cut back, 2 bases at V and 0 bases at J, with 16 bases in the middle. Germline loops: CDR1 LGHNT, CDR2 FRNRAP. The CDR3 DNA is TGTGCTAGTGGTTTGTCCGCGGACTATACGGTGAACACTGAAGCTTTCTTT. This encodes CASGLSADYTVNTEAFF.

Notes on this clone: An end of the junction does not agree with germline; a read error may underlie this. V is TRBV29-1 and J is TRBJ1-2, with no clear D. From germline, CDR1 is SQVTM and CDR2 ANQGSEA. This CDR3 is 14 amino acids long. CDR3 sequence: CSVEDSGNALPRSF. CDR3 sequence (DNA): TGCAGCGTTGAAGACTCGGGAAATGCCTTACCCCGAAGCTTC. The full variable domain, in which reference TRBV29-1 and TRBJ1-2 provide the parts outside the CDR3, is SAVISQKPSRDICQRGTSLTIQCQVDSQVTMMFWYRQQPGQSLTLIATANQGSEATYESGFVIDKFPISRPNLTFSTLTVSNMSPEDSSIYLCSVEDSGNALPRSFGSGTRLTVV.

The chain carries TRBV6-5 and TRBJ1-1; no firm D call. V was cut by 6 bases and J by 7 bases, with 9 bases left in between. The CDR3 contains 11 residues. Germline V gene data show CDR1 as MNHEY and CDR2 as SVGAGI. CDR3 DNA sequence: TGTGCCAGCAGCCAAAGCAATGAAGCTTTCTTT. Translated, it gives CASSQSNEAFF.

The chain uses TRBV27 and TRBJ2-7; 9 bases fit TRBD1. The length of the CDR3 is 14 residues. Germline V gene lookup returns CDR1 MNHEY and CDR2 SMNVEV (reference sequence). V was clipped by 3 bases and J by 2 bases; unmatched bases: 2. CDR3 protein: CASSFWDRAYEQYF. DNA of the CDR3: TGTGCCAGCAGTTTTTGGGACAGGGCCTACGAGCAGTACTTC.

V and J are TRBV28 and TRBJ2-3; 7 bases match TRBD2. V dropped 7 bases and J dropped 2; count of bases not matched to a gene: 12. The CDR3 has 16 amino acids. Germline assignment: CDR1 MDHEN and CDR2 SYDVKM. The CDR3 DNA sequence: TGTGCCAGCACTATCGTCGGGGGGTATAACACAGATACGCAGTATTTT. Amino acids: CASTIVGGYNTDTQYF.

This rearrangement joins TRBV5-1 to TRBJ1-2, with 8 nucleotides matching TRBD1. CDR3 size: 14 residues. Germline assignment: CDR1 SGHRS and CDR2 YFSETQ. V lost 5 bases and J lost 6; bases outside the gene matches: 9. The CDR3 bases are TGCGCCAGCAGTTCCCCAGGGGGCGCTAATGGCTACACCTTC. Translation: CASSSPGGANGYTF.

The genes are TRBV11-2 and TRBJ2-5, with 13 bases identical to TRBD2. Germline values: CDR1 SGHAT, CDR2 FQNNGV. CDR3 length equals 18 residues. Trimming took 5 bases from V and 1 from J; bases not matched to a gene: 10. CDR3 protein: CASSRWTSGGLGQETQYF. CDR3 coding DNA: TGTGCCAGCAGCCGGTGGACTAGCGGGGGCCTTGGCCAAGAGACCCAGTACTTC.

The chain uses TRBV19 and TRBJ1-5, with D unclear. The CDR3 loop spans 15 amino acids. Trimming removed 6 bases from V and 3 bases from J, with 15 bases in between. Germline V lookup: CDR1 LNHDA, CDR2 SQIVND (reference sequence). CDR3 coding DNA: TGTGCCAGTAGGCTTGCGGGGAGCAACAATCAGCCCCAGCATTTT. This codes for CASRLAGSNNQPQHF.

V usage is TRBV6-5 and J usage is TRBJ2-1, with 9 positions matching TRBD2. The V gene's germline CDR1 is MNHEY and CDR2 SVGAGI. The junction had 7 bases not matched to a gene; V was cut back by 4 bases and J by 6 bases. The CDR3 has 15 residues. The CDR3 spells CASSSPAGGLNEQFF. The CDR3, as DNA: TGTGCCAGCAGTTCCCCTGCGGGAGGGCTCAATGAGCAGTTCTTC.

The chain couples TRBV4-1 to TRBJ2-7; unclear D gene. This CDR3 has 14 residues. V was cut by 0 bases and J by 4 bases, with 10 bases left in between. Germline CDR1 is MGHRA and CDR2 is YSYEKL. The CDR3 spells CASSQDRANYEQYF. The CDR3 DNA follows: TGCGCCAGCAGCCAAGATCGAGCTAATTACGAGCAGTACTTC.

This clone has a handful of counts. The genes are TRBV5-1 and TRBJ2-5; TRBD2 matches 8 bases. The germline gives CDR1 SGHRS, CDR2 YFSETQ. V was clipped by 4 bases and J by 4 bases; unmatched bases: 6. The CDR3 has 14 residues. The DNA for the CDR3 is TGCGCCAGCAGCCCCGGACTAGCACGAGAGACCCAGTACTTC. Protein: CASSPGLARETQYF.

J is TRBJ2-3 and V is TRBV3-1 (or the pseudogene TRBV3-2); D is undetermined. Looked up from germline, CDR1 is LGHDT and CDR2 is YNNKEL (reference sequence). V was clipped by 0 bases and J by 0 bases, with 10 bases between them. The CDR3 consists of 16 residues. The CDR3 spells CASSQDTRKSTDTQYF. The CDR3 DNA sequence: TGTGCCAGCAGCCAAGATACGAGGAAAAGCACAGATACGCAGTATTTT.

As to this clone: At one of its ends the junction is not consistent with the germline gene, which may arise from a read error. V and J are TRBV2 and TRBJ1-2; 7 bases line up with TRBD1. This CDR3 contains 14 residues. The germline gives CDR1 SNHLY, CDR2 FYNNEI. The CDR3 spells CASSEDRDHYGYTF. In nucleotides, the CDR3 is TGTGCCAGCAGCGAAGACAGGGATCACTATGGCTACACCTTC.